The 22 T cell receptor beta chains below come from one sample, sequenced in a study of identical twins. Using its own MiXCR run on the 5' RACE reads, TCRdb lists one record per CDR3 protein. The sample includes around 960,000 distinct CDR3 sequences, about 12% of them seen just once. This sample was also put to use in a study of yellow fever vaccine responses in identical twins.

Sequenced sample: PBMCs. Source of these receptors: a woman younger than 30 in good health.

This clonotype has at least ten counts. V and J are TRBV10-1 and TRBJ2-2; no clear D gene. The V gene lost 4 bases and the J gene lost 7 bases, with 4 bases spanning the gap. The CDR3 extends over 11 amino acids. Germline V gene sequence: CDR1 WNHNN, CDR2 SYGVQD (reference sequence). This chain's CDR3 is CASSAGGELFF. CDR3 in DNA: TGCGCCAGCAGTGCTGGCGGGGAGCTGTTTTTT.

This clonotype was seen more than once but under ten times. This chain uses TRBV15 with TRBJ2-7; the D gene is possibly TRBD2 (5 bases). The CDR3 contains 15 residues. V lost 3 bases and J 2 bases, leaving 14 bases between the germline ends. The germline V gene has CDR1 LNHNV and CDR2 YYDKDF (reference sequence). The chain's CDR3 is CATSSYGGSTYEQYF. The CDR3 nucleotides are TGTGCCACCAGCAGTTACGGAGGCTCCACCTACGAGCAGTACTTC. Full variable domain (remainder filled in from reference TRBV15 and TRBJ2-7): DAMVIQNPRYQVTQFGKPVTLSCSQTLNHNVMYWYQQKSSQAPKLLFHYYDKDFNNEADTPDNFQSRRPNTSFCFLDIRSPGLGDTAMYLCATSSYGGSTYEQYFGPGTRLTVT.

This clonotype was counted between two and nine times. The chain links TRBV28 to TRBJ2-5; unclear D gene. CDR3 length: 17 residues. Trimming removed 3 bases at V and 2 bases at J, with 19 bases between. Germline CDR1 and CDR2: MDHEN and SYDVKM. CDR3 sequence (DNA): TGTGCCAGCAGTTTTTACGGGCTGCTTACTACTCAAGAGACCCAGTACTTC. Protein: CASSFYGLLTTQETQYF.

The V gene is TRBV4-1, the J gene TRBJ2-5; D is perhaps TRBD2 (6 bases). This CDR3 has 14 amino acids. With 4 bases removed from V and 10 bases from J, the gap between germline ends came to 19 bases. Per the germline V gene, CDR1 is MGHRA and CDR2 is YSYEKL. CDR3 DNA: TGCGCCAGCAGCCCCCCGGTTATGGAGGGCGGCCAGTACTTC. It is translated as CASSPPVMEGGQYF.

This clonotype appeared many times. The chain links TRBV5-1 to TRBJ1-1; D is possibly TRBD1 (5 bases). With 7 bases removed from V and 3 bases from J, the gap between germline ends came to 19 bases. The germline CDR1 and CDR2 sequences are SGHRS and YFSETQ. There are 15 residues in the CDR3. CDR3 protein: CASRRIGGADTEAFF. The DNA of the CDR3 is TGCGCCAGCCGCAGAATCGGAGGGGCGGACACTGAAGCTTTCTTT.

The chain is built from TRBV6-4 and TRBJ2-3, with 8 nucleotides matching TRBD2. Germline lookup yields CDR1 MRHNA and CDR2 SNTAGT. The CDR3 contains 18 residues. The CDR3 nucleotides read TGTACCTTCTGTTTTCGCCCCCATAACAGCGGGAGTCCAGATACGCAGTATTTT. Amino acids: CTFCFRPHNSGSPDTQYF.

This clonotype was recorded a few times. This chain connects TRBV3-1 to TRBJ2-7, with 7 positions matching TRBD2. Germline assignment: CDR1 LGHDT and CDR2 YNNKEL (reference sequence). The CDR3 is made up of 18 amino acids. Germline trimming cut 4 bases from V and 3 bases from J; bases unmatched to any gene: 18. The CDR3 region has the DNA TGTGCCAGCAGCCCCAGCGGCGGAGCGGGGTTAGTAGGCTACGAGCAGTACTTC. Protein sequence: CASSPSGGAGLVGYEQYF.

This clonotype has only a few counts. The J gene is TRBJ2-2, the V gene TRBV24-1; no firm D call. Germline V gives CDR1 KGHDR, CDR2 SFDVKD. The germline V and J ends were trimmed by 10 bases and 4 bases, with 12 bases remaining between them. The CDR3 runs to 13 residues. The CDR3 coding sequence is TGTGCCACGCGGTCGCTTGGCACCGGGGAGCTGTTTTTT. Translation: CATRSLGTGELFF.

This clonotype was picked up a small number of times. The V and J genes are TRBV1 and TRBJ2-5. TRBV1 is shown as a pseudogene. The CDR3 contains 16 residues. CDR3 nucleotide sequence: TGCACCAGCAGCGGTCGACCGACCCTATCCCAAGAGACCCAGTACTTC. Translated: CTSSGRPTLSQETQYF.

This clonotype was counted between two and nine times. The chain links TRBV20-1 to TRBJ2-2; the D is unclear. This CDR3 region has 16 residues. Germline loops: CDR1 DFQATT, CDR2 SNEGSKA (reference sequence). V lost 0 bases to trimming and J lost 0 bases, with 11 bases between them. The CDR3 coding sequence is TGCAGTGCTAGAGATCGAAAGTTCTCGAACACCGGGGAGCTGTTTTTT. Protein: CSARDRKFSNTGELFF.

This clonotype was counted only a few times. The rearrangement links TRBV5-1 to TRBJ2-3, with no clear D. The CDR3 spans 15 residues. V lost 5 bases, J lost 0 bases, and 13 bases lay in between. Germline V gene lookup returns CDR1 SGHRS and CDR2 YFSETQ. CDR3 DNA: TGCGCCAGCAGACGTCGGCAGCCTAGCACAGATACGCAGTATTTT. It translates to CASRRRQPSTDTQYF.

In this sample, this clonotype turned up a few times. No conserved phenylalanine or tryptophan is present at the end of the CDR3, so a read error is the likely explanation. The chain carries TRBV6-1 and TRBJ2-5, with 8 bases fitting TRBD1. Trimming cost V 6 bases and J 2 bases; bases outside gene matches: 8. In germline, CDR1 is MNHNS, CDR2 SASEGT. CDR3 size: 15 residues. The DNA of the CDR3 is TGTGCCAGCAGACCAGGACAGGGAACACAAGAGACCCAGTACCTC. It is translated as CASRPGQGTQETQYL.

The chain links TRBV28 to TRBJ2-1, with TRBD2 matching 8 bases. The CDR3 length is 15 residues. CDR1 is MDHEN and CDR2 is SYDVKM in the germline V gene. V lost 4 bases to trimming and J lost 9 bases; unmatched junction nucleotides: 11. CDR3 nucleotides: TGTGCCAGCAGTTCTCGACTAGCGAGTGAGGGTGAGCAGTTCTTC. Amino acid sequence: CASSSRLASEGEQFF.

In this sample, this clonotype turned up a few times. The chain carries TRBV10-3 and TRBJ2-5, with 9 bases fitting TRBD2. This CDR3 has 14 residues. V lost 6 bases to trimming and J lost 4 bases; unmatched junction nucleotides: 6. Looked up from germline, CDR1 is ENHRY and CDR2 is SYGVKD. The CDR3 DNA is TGTGCCATCAGCCCAGCGGGAGGTGGAGAGACCCAGTACTTC. This sequence encodes CAISPAGGGETQYF.

This clonotype turned up a few times. J is TRBJ2-1 and V is TRBV20-1; D possibly corresponds to TRBD1 (7 bases). The CDR3 has 15 amino acids. CDR1 is DFQATT, CDR2 SNEGSKA, per germline (reference sequence). With 5 bases removed from V and 2 bases from J, the gap between germline ends came to 16 bases. The CDR3 protein is CSARETGPTYNEQFF. The CDR3, as DNA: TGCAGTGCTCGGGAGACAGGGCCTACCTACAATGAGCAGTTCTTC.

J is TRBJ1-5 and V is TRBV3-1, with D possibly matching TRBD1 (6 bases). The length of the CDR3 is 15 residues. Germline lookup yields CDR1 LGHDT and CDR2 YNNKEL (reference sequence). V lost 0 bases to trimming and J lost 7 bases, with 13 bases between them. CDR3 bases: TGTGCCAGCAGCCAAGACACAGGGCCGGGCCAGCCCCAGCATTTT. Encoded protein: CASSQDTGPGQPQHF.

This clonotype has more than one count but fewer than ten. V is TRBV28 and J is TRBJ2-3; TRBD2 matches at 11 bases. V lost 11 bases and J lost 5; bases outside the gene matches: 9. The germline V gene encodes CDR1 MDHEN and CDR2 SYDVKM. The CDR3 sequence is 14 residues long. Here the CDR3 reads CAHSGRAWVDTQYF. The DNA of the CDR3 is TGTGCCCATAGCGGGAGGGCCTGGGTAGATACGCAGTATTTT. The variable domain in full, completed from reference TRBV28 and TRBJ2-3, reads DVKVTQSSRYLVKRTGEKVFLECVQDMDHENMFWYRQDPGLGLRLIYFSYDVKMKEKGDIPEGYSVSREKKERFSLILESASTNQTSMYLCAHSGRAWVDTQYFGPGTRLTVL.

This clonotype was seen only a few times. The rearrangement uses TRBV3-1 and TRBJ2-2, with D unresolved. The CDR3 contains 15 residues. Germline V gene data show CDR1 as LGHDT and CDR2 as YNNKEL (reference sequence). V dropped 1 base and J dropped 6 bases, with 12 bases sitting between them. Written as DNA, the CDR3 is TGTGCCAGCAGCCAAGGGGGTATTTGGTCCGGGGAGCTGTTTTTT. This gives the protein CASSQGGIWSGELFF.

V usage is TRBV4-2 and J usage is TRBJ2-6; D is perhaps TRBD1 or TRBD2 (5 bases each). The length of the CDR3 is 20 residues. Germline loops: CDR1 LGHNA, CDR2 YNFKEQ. Trimming took 0 bases from V and 0 from J, leaving 18 bases between them. Here the CDR3 reads CASSQDPVRGVPSGANVLTF. The CDR3, as DNA: TGTGCCAGCAGCCAAGACCCCGTGCGAGGGGTTCCCTCTGGGGCCAACGTCCTGACTTTC.

This clonotype was seen many times. The chain uses TRBV15 and TRBJ2-2; D is undetermined. The length of the CDR3 is 16 residues. V was cut by 7 bases and J by 0 bases, with 15 bases left in between. Per germline, CDR1 LNHNV and CDR2 YYDKDF (reference sequence). The CDR3 spells CATTPTWGSNTGELFF. The DNA of the CDR3 is TGTGCCACCACCCCCACCTGGGGATCGAACACCGGGGAGCTGTTTTTT.

This clonotype was detected a few times. The chain combines TRBV4-1 with TRBJ2-7; 7 bases are shared with TRBD1. CDR3 length: 16 amino acids. The germline V gene has CDR1 MGHRA and CDR2 YSYEKL. V dropped 4 bases and J dropped 9; count of bases not matched to a gene: 18. The CDR3 bases are TGCGCCAGCAGCCCACTAGGACAGGCGGGTCCGGCGGTGCAGTACTTC. Translation gives CASSPLGQAGPAVQYF.

This clonotype was seen repeatedly, ten times or more. V and J are TRBV27 and TRBJ1-5, with TRBD1 matching over 9 bases. V lost 4 bases to trimming and J lost 0 bases; unmatched junction nucleotides: 7. This CDR3 contains 17 residues. Germline CDR1 MNHEY, CDR2 SMNVEV (reference sequence). The chain's CDR3 is CASSSRTGAFSNQPQHF. CDR3 sequence (DNA): TGTGCCAGCAGTTCCCGGACAGGGGCCTTTAGCAATCAGCCCCAGCATTTT.